Listed below are T cell receptor beta chains from one sample, sequenced in a study of blood T cell repertoires in COVID-19. Measured with immunoSEQ multiplex PCR; TCRdb has only the in-frame clones, and not every one. The sample contains approximately 350,000 clones, 75% to 90% of which appear only once. The sample was peripheral blood. The origin of the receptors is a woman between 45 and 60 years old with COVID-19, enrolled during active disease. Both conserved end residues are part of each CDR3.

TRBV30	TRBJ1-1	CAWRIDLNTEAFF
TRBV6-5	TRBJ1-3	CASKRDMTGNTIYF
TRBV5-4	TRBJ1-2	CASSLVTTALINYGYTF
TRBV11-3	TRBJ2-1	CASSSSGQFHNEQFF
TRBV24-1	TRBJ2-1	CATSEAGEAGDEQFF
TRBV30	TRBJ1-2	CAWSTSGGVYGYTF
TRBV9	TRBJ2-4	CASSVGLGTSGEGAKNIQYF
TRBV30	TRBJ1-4	CAWREDSRGAKLFF
TRBV6-5	TRBJ2-7	CASRRDSSSYEQYF
TRBV5-1	TRBJ1-3	CASSGTSGNTIYF
TRBV6-5	TRBJ2-1	CASSRTGPYNEQFF
TRBV9	TRBJ1-1	CASSPGSSEAFF
TRBV10-1	TRBJ2-6	CASSESRSGANVLTF
TRBV3-1/TRBV3-2	TRBJ1-2	CASSLSGEFDYGYTF
TRBV2	TRBJ2-1	CASSERRAPSYNEQFF
TRBV6-6	TRBJ1-1	CASSYLGPKAFF
TRBV5-4	TRBJ2-5	CASSLEGVGAETQYF
TRBV7-9	TRBJ2-2	CASSSQTGMNTGELFF
TRBV30	TRBJ1-6	CAWGPGQKNSPLHF
TRBV7-2	TRBJ2-3	CASSPTGDGTDTQYF
TRBV19	TRBJ1-5	CASSTSTLSNQPQHF
TRBV5-6	TRBJ1-6	CASSLGPRGQNSPLHF
TRBV24-1	TRBJ2-3	CATSDNQAGVGTDTQYF
TRBV5-1	TRBJ1-6	CASSLAVNSLSYNSPLHF
TRBV10-3	TRBJ1-6	CAISESEMTGRNSPLHF
TRBV4-3	TRBJ1-2	CASSQDAGARGGYTF
TRBV5-1	TRBJ2-5	CASSWGTSGKETQYF
TRBV29-1	TRBJ2-1	CSGGTSGRAEQFF
TRBV5-1	TRBJ2-2	CASSLEPGGNTGELFF
TRBV6-6	TRBJ2-1	CASSYSDRGSEQFF
TRBV24-1	TRBJ2-5	CATSDPNRETQYF
TRBV19	TRBJ1-6	CASGQGYNSPLHF
TRBV5-6	TRBJ1-1	CASSWGGANPEAFF
TRBV18	TRBJ1-2	CASSLQGDYGYTF